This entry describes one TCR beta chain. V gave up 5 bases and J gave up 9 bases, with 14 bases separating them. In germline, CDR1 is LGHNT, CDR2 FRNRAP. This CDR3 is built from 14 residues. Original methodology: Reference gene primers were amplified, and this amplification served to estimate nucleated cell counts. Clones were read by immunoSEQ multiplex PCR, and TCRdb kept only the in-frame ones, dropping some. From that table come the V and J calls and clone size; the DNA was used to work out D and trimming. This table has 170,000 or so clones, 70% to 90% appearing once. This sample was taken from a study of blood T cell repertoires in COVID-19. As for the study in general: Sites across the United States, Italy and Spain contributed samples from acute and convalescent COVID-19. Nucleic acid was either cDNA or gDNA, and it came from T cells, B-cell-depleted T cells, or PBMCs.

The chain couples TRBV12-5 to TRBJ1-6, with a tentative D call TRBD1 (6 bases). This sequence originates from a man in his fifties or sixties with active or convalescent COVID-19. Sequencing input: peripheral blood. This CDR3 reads CASGLQGRSSPLHF. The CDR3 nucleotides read TGTGCTAGTGGTCTACAGGGAAGGAGTTCACCCCTCCACTTT.